The entry that follows covers one TCR beta chain sequence. Its antigen is not identified. The data were obtained in a study of T-cell reconstitution after alpha-beta-depleted transplantation in children. Overall study results and limits: Once a year had passed after transplant, T-cell counts and diversity came mostly from newly produced T cells. Surviving recipient T cells and thymic progenitors produced the high day-60 TCRbeta diversity seen in some patients. Several hundred rapidly expanded clones from non-depleted graft cells reportedly supplied alpha-beta T cells about two months post-transplant.

Library preparation (for TCRbeta) was performed with unique molecular identifiers. TCRdb redid the calling of the PCR reads with MiXCR, one entry per CDR3 protein. The sample consists of about 980,000 distinct CDR3 sequences, less than 30% of them appearing once. The source was PBMCs, mostly from graft donor cells, collected 360 days after TCRalphabeta/CD19-depleted stem cell transplant. The TCR comes from a boy in the first two years of life who had a stem cell transplant for SCID, so the T cells may come from the graft donor.

The CDR3 here is CASSLRSAHLWNTEAFF. DNA for the CDR3: TGTGCCAGCAGCTTAAGGTCAGCCCACCTATGGAACACTGAAGCTTTCTTT. V usage is TRBV7-9 and J usage is TRBJ1-1, with D hard to call. Trimming took 2 bases from V and 1 from J, leaving 17 bases between them. The CDR3 has 17 residues. The germline CDR1 and CDR2 sequences are SEHNR and FQNEAQ (reference sequence).